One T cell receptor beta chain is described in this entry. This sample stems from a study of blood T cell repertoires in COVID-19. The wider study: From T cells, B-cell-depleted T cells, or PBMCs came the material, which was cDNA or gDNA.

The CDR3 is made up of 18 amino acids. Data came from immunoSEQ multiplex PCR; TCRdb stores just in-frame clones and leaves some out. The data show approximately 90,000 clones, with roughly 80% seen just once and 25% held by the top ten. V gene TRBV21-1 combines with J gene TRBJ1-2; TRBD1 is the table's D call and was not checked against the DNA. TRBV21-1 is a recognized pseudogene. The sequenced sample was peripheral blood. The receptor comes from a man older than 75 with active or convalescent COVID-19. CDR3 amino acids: CASSKEARQVPPNYGYTF. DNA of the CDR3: TGTGCCAGCAGCAAAGAGGCTAGACAGGTTCCTCCAAACTATGGCTACACCTTC.